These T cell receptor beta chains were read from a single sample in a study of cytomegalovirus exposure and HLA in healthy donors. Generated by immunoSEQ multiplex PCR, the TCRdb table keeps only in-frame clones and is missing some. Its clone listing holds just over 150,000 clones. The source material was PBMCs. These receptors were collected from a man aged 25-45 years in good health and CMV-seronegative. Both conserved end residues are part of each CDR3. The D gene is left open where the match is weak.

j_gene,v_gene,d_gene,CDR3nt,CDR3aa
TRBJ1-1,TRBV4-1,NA,TGCGCCAGCTCCCATACCCTGACAGGCGAGAACACTGAAGCTTTCTTT,CASSHTLTGENTEAFF
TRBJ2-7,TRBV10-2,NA,TGCGCCAGCGGGATGGAACGGGAGTTCGAGCAGTACTTC,CASGMEREFEQYF
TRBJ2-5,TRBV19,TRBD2,TGTGCCAGTAGTATGCCTAGCGGTAGACAAGAGACCCAGTACTTC,CASSMPSGRQETQYF
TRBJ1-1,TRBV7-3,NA,TGTGCCAGCAGCTTAATCTCTGGGGGCCGGGGCACTGAAGCTTTCTTT,CASSLISGGRGTEAFF
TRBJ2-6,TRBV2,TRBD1,TGTGCCACCGACAGGGCTGGGGCCAACGTCCTGACTTTC,CATDRAGANVLTF
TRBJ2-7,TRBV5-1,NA,TGCGCCAGCAGCTTGGTAGGGGGAGACGAGCAGTACTTC,CASSLVGGDEQYF
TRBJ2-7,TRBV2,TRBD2,TGTGCCAGCAGTCGACTAGCGGGAGCATTCTCATCCGAGCAGTACTTC,CASSRLAGAFSSEQYF
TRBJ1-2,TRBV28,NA,TGTGCCAGCAGTTTGAAGGGGCTCTATGGCTACACCTTC,CASSLKGLYGYTF
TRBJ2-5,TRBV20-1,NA,TGCAGTGGCGGGCTACAAGAGACCCAGTACTTC,CSGGLQETQYF
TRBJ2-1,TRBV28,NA,TGTGCCAGCAGTTTTACGGGAGCTACAACTGAGCAGTTCTTC,CASSFTGATTEQFF
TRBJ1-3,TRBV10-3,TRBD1,TGTGCCACCGACAGGGGTTCACTCTCAACTTCTGGAAACACCATATATTTT,CATDRGSLSTSGNTIYF
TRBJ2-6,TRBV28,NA,TGTGCCAGCAGTCCCCCAGCTGGGGCCAACGTCCTGACTTTC,CASSPPAGANVLTF
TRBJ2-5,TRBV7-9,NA,TGTGCCAGCAGCCCTATAATGGAAGAGACCCAGTACTTC,CASSPIMEETQYF
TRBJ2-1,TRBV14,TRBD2,TGTGCCAGCAGCCTGACGGCGGGAGTCGGTGAGCAGTTCTTC,CASSLTAGVGEQFF
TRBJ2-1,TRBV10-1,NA,TGCGCCAGCAGCGCGGGGCCTGAGCAGTTCTTC,CASSAGPEQFF
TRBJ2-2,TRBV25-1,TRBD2,TGTGCCAGCAGTGAAGTCCGGGGGGACACCGGGGAGCTGTTTTTT,CASSEVRGDTGELFF
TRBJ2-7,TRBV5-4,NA,TGTGCCAGCAGCTTGGCCCCGGGATTAAACTACGAGCAGTACTTC,CASSLAPGLNYEQYF
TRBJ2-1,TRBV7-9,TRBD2,TGTGCCAGCAGCTCCAGACTAGCGGATGAGCAGTTCTTC,CASSSRLADEQFF
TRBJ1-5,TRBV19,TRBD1,TGTGCCAGTAGTACGGGACAGGACCAAGAGGAGCCCCAGCATTTT,CASSTGQDQEEPQHF
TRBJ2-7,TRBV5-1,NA,TGCGCCAGCAGCTTGGCCTCAGGGTTGAGTGCCTACGAGCAGTACTTC,CASSLASGLSAYEQYF
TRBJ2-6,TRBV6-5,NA,TGTGCCACTCTGAGGTCTGGGGCCAACGTCCTGACTTTC,CATLRSGANVLTF
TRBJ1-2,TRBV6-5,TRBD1,TGTGCCAGCAGTTACGGGCCAGGGGGTGGCTACACCTTC,CASSYGPGGGYTF
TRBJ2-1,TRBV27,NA,TGTGCCAGCAGTTTATTTGGCACCGACAATGAGCAGTTCTTC,CASSLFGTDNEQFF
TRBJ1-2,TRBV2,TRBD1,TGTGCCAGCAGTAGGGACAGGGGTGTGGATGGCTACACCTTC,CASSRDRGVDGYTF
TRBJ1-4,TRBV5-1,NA,TGCGCCAGCAGCTTACCCGGGACTCCGGGTGAAAAACTGTTTTTT,CASSLPGTPGEKLFF
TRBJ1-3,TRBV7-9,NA,TGTGCCAGCAGCTTAAGGAGGGCCGGAAACACCATATATTTT,CASSLRRAGNTIYF
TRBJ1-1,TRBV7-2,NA,TGTGCCAGCAGCTCCGGCACATGGAGGTACGCTGAAGCTTTCTTT,CASSSGTWRYAEAFF
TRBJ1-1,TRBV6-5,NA,TGTGCCAGCAGTTACTCATCATACGCGGAAGCTTTCTTT,CASSYSSYAEAFF
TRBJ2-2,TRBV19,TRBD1,TGTGCCAGTACCCCTCGGACAGGACAATTCACCGGGGAGCTGTTTTTT,CASTPRTGQFTGELFF
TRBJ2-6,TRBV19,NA,TGTGCCAGTAGTGTGCAGGACTCTGGGGCCAACGTCCTGACTTTC,CASSVQDSGANVLTF
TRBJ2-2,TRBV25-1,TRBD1,TGTGCCAGCAATCGACAGGGGAACACCGGGGAGCTGTTTTTT,CASNRQGNTGELFF
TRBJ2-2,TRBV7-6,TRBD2,TGTGCCAGCAGCCCCGGGACTAGCGGCTTCTTAGGGGAGCTGTTTTTT,CASSPGTSGFLGELFF
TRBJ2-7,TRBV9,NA,TGTGCCAGCAGCGTAGCGGGGAGCGAGCAGTACTTC,CASSVAGSEQYF
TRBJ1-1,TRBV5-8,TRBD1,TGTGCCAGCAGCTTGGCTTGGACAGGAGGGAACACTGAAGCTTTCTTT,CASSLAWTGGNTEAFF
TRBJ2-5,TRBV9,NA,TGTGCCAGCAGCGTAGGGCTGGAGACCCAGTACTTC,CASSVGLETQYF
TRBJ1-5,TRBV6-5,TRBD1,TGTGCCAGCAGTTCCGGACAGGGAAATCAGCCCCAGCATTTT,CASSSGQGNQPQHF
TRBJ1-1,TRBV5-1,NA,TGCGCCAGCAGCTTGGACAGGGCAGACACTGAAGCTTTCTTT,CASSLDRADTEAFF
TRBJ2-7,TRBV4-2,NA,TGTGCCAGCAGCCAAGATGGGCAGGGTGATAAATACGAGCAGTACTTC,CASSQDGQGDKYEQYF
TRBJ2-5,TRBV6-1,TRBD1,TGTGCCAGTCAGGCAGGGGGCTCGGAGACCCAGTACTTC,CASQAGGSETQYF
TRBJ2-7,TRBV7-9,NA,TGTGCCAGCAGCTCAATCTACGAGCAGTACTTC,CASSSIYEQYF
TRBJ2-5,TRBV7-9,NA,TGTGCCAGCAGCTTACGCACCGCCAGCCAAGAGACCCAGTACTTC,CASSLRTASQETQYF
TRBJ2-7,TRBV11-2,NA,TGTGCCAGCACCCAAGGGGTAGCGGCGGCCTACGAGCAGTACTTC,CASTQGVAAAYEQYF
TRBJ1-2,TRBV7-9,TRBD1,TGTGCCAGCAGCTTAGGACAGGGGATAAACTATGGCTACACCTTC,CASSLGQGINYGYTF
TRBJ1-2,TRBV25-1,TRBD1,TGTGCCAGCAGTGAATCGCGACAGGGCTATGGCTACACCTTC,CASSESRQGYGYTF
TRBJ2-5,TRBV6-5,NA,TGTGCCAGCAGTTACTCCCAGGCCCAGGAGACCCAGTACTTC,CASSYSQAQETQYF
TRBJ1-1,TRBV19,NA,TGTGCCAGTAGTATTAAAATGGGCAGGATGAACACTGAAGCTTTCTTT,CASSIKMGRMNTEAFF
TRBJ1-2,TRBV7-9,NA,TGTGCCAGCAGCCCGACAGATGGCTACACCTTC,CASSPTDGYTF
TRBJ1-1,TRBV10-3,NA,TGTGCCATCAAAATAGCCAAGGGGGGGCGGAACACTGAAGCTTTCTTT,CAIKIAKGGRNTEAFF
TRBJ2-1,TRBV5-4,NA,TGTGCCAGCAGCTTGAGTCTTCTCAAAGCGAATGAGCAGTTCTTC,CASSLSLLKANEQFF